Listed below are T cell receptor beta chains from one sample, sequenced in a study of Ad26.COV2.S vaccination and SARS-CoV-2 variants. TCRdb's copy holds only in-frame clones and misses some; the assay was immunoSEQ multiplex PCR. The table records about 440,000 clones, about nine tenths of them present only once. The sample here was peripheral blood, taken in a trial of Ad26.COV2.S vaccine versus placebo. These receptor sequences come from a person between 18 and 60 years old who received the Ad26.COV2.S COVID-19 vaccine or a placebo. Each CDR3 is given with its conserved first and last residue. Each record gives: V gene, J gene, CDR3 protein.

>TRBV24-1|TRBJ1-2
CATSDHSDGYTF
>TRBV9|TRBJ1-1
CARKGEGEAFF
>TRBV29-1|TRBJ2-3
CSVGTSVGTDTQYF
>TRBV10-3|TRBJ2-1
CAISFRPSVRQRSSYNEQFF
>TRBV11-3|TRBJ2-2
CASSATPPLLGGELFF
>TRBV27|TRBJ2-5
CATGQGVGETQYF
>TRBV7-2|TRBJ1-5
CASSFDPDGNQPQHF
>TRBV7-2|TRBJ2-1
CASSLGFSSYNEQFF
>TRBV28|TRBJ2-5
CASGPSGIETQYF
>TRBV5-1|TRBJ2-2
CASQETGSTGELFF
>TRBV19|TRBJ2-1
CASKGGSLNEQFF
>TRBV3-1/TRBV3-2|TRBJ2-5
CASSPGPWAETQYF
>TRBV6-2/TRBV6-3|TRBJ2-7
CASSYWRGSSYEQYF
>TRBV3-1/TRBV3-2|TRBJ1-2
CASSHVYGYTF
>TRBV27|TRBJ2-6
CASSSTWGTPGANVLTF
>TRBV6-2/TRBV6-3|TRBJ2-2
CASSQGPAGELFF
>TRBV4-1|TRBJ2-5
CASSQGLADQETQYF
>TRBV27|TRBJ2-2
CASRKGTPGLNTGELFF
>TRBV28|TRBJ2-5
CASSLGPGGVGETQYF
>TRBV18|TRBJ2-7
CASSPRRDTASYEQYF
>TRBV30|TRBJ1-4
CAWNGDNEKLFF
>TRBV11-1|TRBJ2-3
CASSLAPHLREGTDTQYF
>TRBV18|TRBJ2-1
CASSPGTGSPNEQFF
>TRBV16|TRBJ2-5
CASSQSQGMETQYF
>TRBV7-2|TRBJ2-3
CASSPGLAWDTQYF
>TRBV5-1|TRBJ2-1
CASSLAPGSLQYNEQFF
>TRBV30|TRBJ2-4
CAWSVMGIGAKNIQYF
>TRBV28|TRBJ2-2
CASEAGTSNTGELFF
>TRBV5-6|TRBJ2-1
CASSRRDRNYNEQFF
>TRBV25-1|TRBJ1-2
CASSYVGGDRDYGYTF
>TRBV19|TRBJ1-1
CASSIFRPITEAFF
>TRBV9|TRBJ2-3
CASSPPSGADTQYF
>TRBV27|TRBJ2-7
CASSPGFFGYEQYF
>TRBV28|TRBJ2-7
CASSLSSAEQYF
>TRBV13|TRBJ1-5
CASSLGQIDQPQHF
>TRBV4-1|TRBJ2-3
CASSQDRGGTDTQYF
>TRBV5-3|TRBJ1-5
CARSLGQGSQPQHF
>TRBV30|TRBJ2-3
CAARETSGSDTQYF
>TRBV4-3|TRBJ1-5
CASSQVTGEQPQHF
>TRBV6-2/TRBV6-3|TRBJ2-5
CASSYPGARETQYF
>TRBV13|TRBJ2-2
CASSPGLVNTGELFF
>TRBV5-1|TRBJ1-4
CASSLQGRNEKLFF
>TRBV28|TRBJ2-2
CATAPGLAANTGELFF